The next 2 T cell receptor beta chains were all read from a single sample in a study of cytomegalovirus exposure and HLA in healthy donors. The PCR was carried out with 60 Vbeta primers and 13 Jbeta primers. This table comes from immunoSEQ multiplex PCR, and its TCRdb copy is limited to in-frame clones, with some not included. The table lists over 100,000 clones. The specimen sequenced was PBMCs. These receptors all come from a man aged 25-45 years in good health and CMV-seronegative.

Judged by frequency, this clone is medium-sized. The V gene is TRBV7-3, the J gene TRBJ2-1; possible D gene TRBD2, 6 bases. Trimming stripped 2 bases from V and 0 bases from J, with 11 bases between. The CDR3 sequence is 16 residues long. Germline V gene data show CDR1 as SGHTA and CDR2 as FQGTGA. CDR3 coding DNA: TGTGCCAGCAGCTTATCGGTCGGGAGCTCCTACAATGAGCAGTTCTTC. Encoded protein: CASSLSVGSSYNEQFF.

This chain connects TRBV2 to TRBJ1-4; no definite D call. The CDR3 runs to 14 residues. From germline, CDR1 is SNHLY and CDR2 FYNNEI. The ends were cut back, 0 bases at V and 6 bases at J, with 8 bases in the middle. The CDR3 coding sequence is TGTGCCAGCAGTGAAGCGAACGGGTATGAAAAACTGTTTTTT. Translated: CASSEANGYEKLFF. Full variable domain (missing parts from reference TRBV2 and TRBJ1-4): EPEVTQTPSHQVTQMGQEVILRCVPISNHLYFYWYRQILGQKVEFLVSFYNNEISEKSEIFDDQFSVERPDGSNFTLKIRSTKLEDSAMYFCASSEANGYEKLFFGSGTQLSVL.